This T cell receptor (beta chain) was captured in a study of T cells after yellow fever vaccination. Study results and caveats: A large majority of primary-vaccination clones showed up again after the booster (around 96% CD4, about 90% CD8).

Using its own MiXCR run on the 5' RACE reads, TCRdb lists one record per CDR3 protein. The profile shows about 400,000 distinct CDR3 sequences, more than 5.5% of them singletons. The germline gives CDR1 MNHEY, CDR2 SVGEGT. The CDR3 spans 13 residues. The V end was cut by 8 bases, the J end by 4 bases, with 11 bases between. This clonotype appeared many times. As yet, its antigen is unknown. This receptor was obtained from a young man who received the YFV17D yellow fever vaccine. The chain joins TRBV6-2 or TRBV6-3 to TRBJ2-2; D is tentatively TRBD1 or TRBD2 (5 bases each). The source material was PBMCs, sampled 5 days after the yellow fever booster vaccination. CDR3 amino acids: CASRDAGTGELFF. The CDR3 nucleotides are TGTGCCAGCCGGGACGCCGGCACCGGGGAGCTGTTTTTT.